This T cell receptor (beta chain) comes out of a study of OX40 agonist ivuxolimab in advanced cancers. Study information: The group had a mean age of about 65 years, ranged from about 23 to 79, and was around 82% male. The study, taken as a whole, reports: Nonresponders, in some cases, also had low normalized T-cell clonal expansion. Dosing at 0.1 to 3.0 mg/kg was accompanied by clonal expansion of CD4+ and CD8+ blood T cells by week 6.

Regarding this clone: Its antigen remains unknown.

Using immunoSEQ multiplex PCR, the repertoire was profiled, and TCRdb retains in-frame clones only, with some absent. This repertoire shows over 85,000 clones, roughly four fifths found once; its top ten account for almost 1.5%. Germline V lookup: CDR1 MDHEN, CDR2 SYDVKM. The V gene lost 5 bases and the J gene lost 6 bases, with 19 bases spanning the gap. The CDR3 is made up of 15 amino acids. The sequence derives from an adult with an advanced solid tumor such as melanoma, head and neck, liver or kidney cancer. This chain joins TRBV28 and TRBJ1-2, with D perhaps TRBD1 (5 bases). The source material was CD4+ or CD8+ T cells sorted from blood, sampled in a trial of the OX40 agonist ivuxolimab. The CDR3 DNA follows: TGTGCCAGCAGTGCCCACTCGACAGATTGGCATGGCTACACCTTC. This translates into CASSAHSTDWHGYTF.